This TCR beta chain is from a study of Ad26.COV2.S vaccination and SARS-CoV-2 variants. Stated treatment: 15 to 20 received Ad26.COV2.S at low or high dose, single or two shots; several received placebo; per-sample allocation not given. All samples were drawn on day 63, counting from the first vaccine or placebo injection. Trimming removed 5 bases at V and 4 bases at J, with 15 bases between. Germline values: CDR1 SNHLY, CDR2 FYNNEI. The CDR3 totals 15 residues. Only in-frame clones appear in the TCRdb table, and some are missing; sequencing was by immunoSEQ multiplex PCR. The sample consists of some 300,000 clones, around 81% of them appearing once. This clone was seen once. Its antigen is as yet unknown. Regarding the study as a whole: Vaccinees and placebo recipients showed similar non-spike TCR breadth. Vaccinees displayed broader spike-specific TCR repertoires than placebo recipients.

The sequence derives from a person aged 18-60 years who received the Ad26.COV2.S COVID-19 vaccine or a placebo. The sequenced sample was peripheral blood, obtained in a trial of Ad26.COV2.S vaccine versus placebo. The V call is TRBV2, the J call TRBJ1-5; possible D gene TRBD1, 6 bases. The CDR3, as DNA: TGTGCCAGCAGTCCCTTACAGGGAGCTAATCAGCCCCAGCATTTT. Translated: CASSPLQGANQPQHF. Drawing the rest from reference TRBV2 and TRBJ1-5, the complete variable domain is EPEVTQTPSHQVTQMGQEVILRCVPISNHLYFYWYRQILGQKVEFLVSFYNNEISEKSEIFDDQFSVERPDGSNFTLKIRSTKLEDSAMYFCASSPLQGANQPQHFGDGTRLSIL.